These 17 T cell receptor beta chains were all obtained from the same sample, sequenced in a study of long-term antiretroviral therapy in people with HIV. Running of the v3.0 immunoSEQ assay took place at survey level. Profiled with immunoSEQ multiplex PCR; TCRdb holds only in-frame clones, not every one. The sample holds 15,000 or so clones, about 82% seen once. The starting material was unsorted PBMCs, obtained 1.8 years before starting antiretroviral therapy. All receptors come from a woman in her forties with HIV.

The CDR3 region is CASSLDRGTEAFF. The CDR3 bases are TGTGCCAGCTCACTGGACAGGGGAACTGAAGCTTTCTTT. The chain couples TRBV18 to TRBJ1-1; 9 bases align to TRBD1. This CDR3 contains 13 residues. The germline V gene has CDR1 KGHSH and CDR2 LQKENI. The V segment lost 4 bases and the J segment 5 bases; nucleotides outside the gene matches: 2.

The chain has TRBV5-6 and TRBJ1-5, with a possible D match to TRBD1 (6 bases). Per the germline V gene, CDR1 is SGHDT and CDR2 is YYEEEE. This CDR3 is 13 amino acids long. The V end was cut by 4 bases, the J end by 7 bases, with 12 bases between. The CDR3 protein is CASSTQGYQPQHF. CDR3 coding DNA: TGTGCCAGCAGCACACAGGGTTACCAGCCCCAGCATTTT.

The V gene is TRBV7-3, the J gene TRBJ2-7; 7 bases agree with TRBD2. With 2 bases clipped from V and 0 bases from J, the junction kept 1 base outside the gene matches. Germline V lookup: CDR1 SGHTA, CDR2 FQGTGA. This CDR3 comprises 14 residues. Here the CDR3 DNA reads TGTGCCAGCAGCTTACTAGCGGACTCCTACGAGCAGTACTTC. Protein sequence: CASSLLADSYEQYF.

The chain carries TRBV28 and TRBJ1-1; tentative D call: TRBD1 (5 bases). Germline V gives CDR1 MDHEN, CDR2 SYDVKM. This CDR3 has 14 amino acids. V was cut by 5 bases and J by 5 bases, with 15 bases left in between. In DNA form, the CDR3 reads TGTGCCAGCAGTAGGCAGGGTCTTGGAACTGAAGCTTTCTTT. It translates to CASSRQGLGTEAFF.

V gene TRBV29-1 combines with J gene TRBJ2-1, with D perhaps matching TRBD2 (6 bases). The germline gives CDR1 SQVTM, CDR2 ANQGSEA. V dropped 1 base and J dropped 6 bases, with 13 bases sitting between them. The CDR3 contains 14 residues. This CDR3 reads CSVEGLAKTNEQFF. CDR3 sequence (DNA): TGCAGCGTTGAAGGCCTAGCGAAAACCAATGAGCAGTTCTTC.

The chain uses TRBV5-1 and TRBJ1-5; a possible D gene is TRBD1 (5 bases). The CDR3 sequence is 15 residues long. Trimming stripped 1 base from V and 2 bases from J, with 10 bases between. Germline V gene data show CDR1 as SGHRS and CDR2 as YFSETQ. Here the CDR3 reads CASSLYGGGNQPQHF. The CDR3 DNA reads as TGCGCCAGCAGCTTGTACGGAGGGGGCAATCAGCCCCAGCATTTT.

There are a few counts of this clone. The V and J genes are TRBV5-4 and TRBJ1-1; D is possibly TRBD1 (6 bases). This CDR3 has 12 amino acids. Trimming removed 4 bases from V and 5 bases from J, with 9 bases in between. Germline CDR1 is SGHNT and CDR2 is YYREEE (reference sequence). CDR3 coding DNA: TGTGCCAGCAGCCGTCAGGGGACTGAAGCTTTCTTT. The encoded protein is CASSRQGTEAFF.

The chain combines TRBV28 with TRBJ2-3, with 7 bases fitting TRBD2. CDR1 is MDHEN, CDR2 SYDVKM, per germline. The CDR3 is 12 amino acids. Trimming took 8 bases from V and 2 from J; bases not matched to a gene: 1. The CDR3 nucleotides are TGTGCCAGCGGGAGGGTCACAGATACGCAGTATTTT. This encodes CASGRVTDTQYF. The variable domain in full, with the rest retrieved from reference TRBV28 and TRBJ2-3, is DVKVTQSSRYLVKRTGEKVFLECVQDMDHENMFWYRQDPGLGLRLIYFSYDVKMKEKGDIPEGYSVSREKKERFSLILESASTNQTSMYLCASGRVTDTQYFGPGTRLTVL.

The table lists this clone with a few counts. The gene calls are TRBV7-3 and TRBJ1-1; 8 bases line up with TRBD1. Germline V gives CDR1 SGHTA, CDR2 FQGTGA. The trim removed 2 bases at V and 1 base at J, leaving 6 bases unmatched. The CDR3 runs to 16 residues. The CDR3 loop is CASSLSGGAGNTEAFF. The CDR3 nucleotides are TGTGCCAGCAGCTTATCAGGGGGCGCTGGGAACACTGAAGCTTTCTTT.

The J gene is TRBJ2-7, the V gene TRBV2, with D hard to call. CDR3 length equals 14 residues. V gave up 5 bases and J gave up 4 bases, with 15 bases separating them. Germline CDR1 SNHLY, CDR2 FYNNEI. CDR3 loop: CASSPTLVWYEQYF. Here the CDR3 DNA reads TGTGCCAGCAGTCCAACCCTAGTCTGGTACGAGCAGTACTTC. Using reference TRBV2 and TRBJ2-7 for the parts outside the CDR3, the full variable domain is EPEVTQTPSHQVTQMGQEVILRCVPISNHLYFYWYRQILGQKVEFLVSFYNNEISEKSEIFDDQFSVERPDGSNFTLKIRSTKLEDSAMYFCASSPTLVWYEQYFGPGTRLTVT.

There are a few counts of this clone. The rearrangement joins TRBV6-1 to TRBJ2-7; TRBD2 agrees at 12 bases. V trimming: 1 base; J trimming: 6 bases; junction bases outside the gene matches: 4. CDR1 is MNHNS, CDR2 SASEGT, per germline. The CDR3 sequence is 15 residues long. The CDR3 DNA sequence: TGTGCCAGCAGTGAAGTTTCTAGCGGGAGGGGCGAGCAGTACTTC. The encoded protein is CASSEVSSGRGEQYF.

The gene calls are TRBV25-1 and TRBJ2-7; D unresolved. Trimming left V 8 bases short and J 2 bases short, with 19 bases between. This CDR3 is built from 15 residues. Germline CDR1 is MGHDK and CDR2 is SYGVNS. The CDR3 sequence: CASSPDWILPYEQYF. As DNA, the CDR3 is TGTGCCAGCTCCCCTGATTGGATTCTCCCCTACGAGCAGTACTTC.

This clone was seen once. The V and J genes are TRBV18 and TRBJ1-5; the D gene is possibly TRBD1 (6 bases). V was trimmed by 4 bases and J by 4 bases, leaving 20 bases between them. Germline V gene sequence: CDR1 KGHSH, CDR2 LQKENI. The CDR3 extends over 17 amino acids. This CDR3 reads CASSLYRDTETNQPQHF. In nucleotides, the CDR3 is TGTGCCAGCTCACTTTACCGGGACACAGAGACTAATCAGCCCCAGCATTTT.

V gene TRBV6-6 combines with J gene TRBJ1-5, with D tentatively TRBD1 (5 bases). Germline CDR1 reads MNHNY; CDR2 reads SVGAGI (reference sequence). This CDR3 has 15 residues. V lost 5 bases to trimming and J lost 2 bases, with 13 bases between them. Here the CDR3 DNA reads TGTGCCAGCAGTCCTCGACAGAGCGGCAATCAGCCCCAGCATTTT. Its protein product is CASSPRQSGNQPQHF.

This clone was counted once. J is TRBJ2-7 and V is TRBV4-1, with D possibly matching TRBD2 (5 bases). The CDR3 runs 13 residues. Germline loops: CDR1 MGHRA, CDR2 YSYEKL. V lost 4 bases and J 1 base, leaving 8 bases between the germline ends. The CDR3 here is CASSLRESYEQYF. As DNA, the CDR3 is TGCGCCAGCAGCCTTAGGGAGTCCTACGAGCAGTACTTC.

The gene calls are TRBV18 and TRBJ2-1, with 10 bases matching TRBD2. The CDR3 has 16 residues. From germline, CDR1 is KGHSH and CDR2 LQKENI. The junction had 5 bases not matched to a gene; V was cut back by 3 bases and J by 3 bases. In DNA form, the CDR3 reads TGTGCCAGCTCACCCTTACTAGCGGGGTTCTACAATGAGCAGTTCTTC. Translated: CASSPLLAGFYNEQFF.

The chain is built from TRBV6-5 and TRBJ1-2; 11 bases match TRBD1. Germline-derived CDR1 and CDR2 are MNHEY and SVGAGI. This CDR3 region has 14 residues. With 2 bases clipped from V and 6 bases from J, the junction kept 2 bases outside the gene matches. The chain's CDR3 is CASSYRGQGDGYTF. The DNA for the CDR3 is TGTGCCAGCAGTTACCGGGGACAGGGGGATGGCTACACCTTC.